This T cell receptor beta chain originates from a study of T cells in Graves' hyperthyroidism and ophthalmopathy. Study-level information: Initial diagnosis, before any treatment, was when peripheral blood was collected. Study findings and constraints: The model's output predicted ophthalmopathy at a median of 6.5 months prior to onset.

In this sample, this clonotype turned up a few times. Its antigen is still unknown. There were TCR beta CDR3 regions amplified from RNA transcripts. A set of HTBI primers served as the primers for a first-round RT-PCR of the TCR CDR3. MiXCR, applied by TCRdb to the multiplex PCR reads, yields one record per CDR3 protein. Of under 350,000 distinct CDR3 sequences listed, about 15% are singletons. Inclusion characteristics of ophthalmopathy patients comprised a Clinical Activity Score of at least 3, a NOSPECS grade of at least 4, and duration under 3 months. The germline CDR1 and CDR2 sequences are SEHNR and FQNEAQ (reference sequence). V was trimmed by 2 bases and J by 3 bases, leaving 14 bases between them. This CDR3 region has 16 residues.

Sequences were obtained from blood. This receptor was obtained from a woman aged 55-69 years with Graves' ophthalmopathy. The chain couples TRBV7-9 to TRBJ1-5, with D tentatively TRBD1 (5 bases). The CDR3 bases are TGTGCCAGCAGCTTACAGGGAACCATCTTCAATCAGCCCCAGCATTTT. The encoded protein is CASSLQGTIFNQPQHF.